This T cell receptor beta chain emerged from a study of early T cells in non-severe SARS-CoV-2 infection. Study context: Chains were unpaired, as sequencing was done on bulk RNA from unsorted whole blood. General study results and limits: Matching against VDJdb likely underestimated virus-specific expansions, favoring anti-spike CD8.

The CDR3 has 15 amino acids. Germline V gives CDR1 SGHDN, CDR2 FVKESK. Trimming removed 1 base at V and 5 bases at J, with 12 bases between. This clonotype was found many times. Its specificity is not known. The protocol attached unique molecular identifiers to individual cDNA molecules. TCRdb used MiXCR to reprocess the 5' RACE reads, holding one entry per CDR3 protein. The profile covers about 70,000 distinct CDR3 sequences, with 13% to 15% appearing a single time and around 3.7% taken by the ten largest. The source is an adult who was a healthcare worker with PCR-confirmed SARS-CoV-2 infection or an uninfected control (not recorded which). The material was whole blood, obtained at baseline. The V and J genes are TRBV14 and TRBJ2-1; maybe TRBD2 (5 bases). The CDR3 is CASSQVLAANNEQFF. The CDR3 DNA reads TGTGCCAGCAGCCAAGTCCTAGCAGCGAACAATGAGCAGTTCTTC.